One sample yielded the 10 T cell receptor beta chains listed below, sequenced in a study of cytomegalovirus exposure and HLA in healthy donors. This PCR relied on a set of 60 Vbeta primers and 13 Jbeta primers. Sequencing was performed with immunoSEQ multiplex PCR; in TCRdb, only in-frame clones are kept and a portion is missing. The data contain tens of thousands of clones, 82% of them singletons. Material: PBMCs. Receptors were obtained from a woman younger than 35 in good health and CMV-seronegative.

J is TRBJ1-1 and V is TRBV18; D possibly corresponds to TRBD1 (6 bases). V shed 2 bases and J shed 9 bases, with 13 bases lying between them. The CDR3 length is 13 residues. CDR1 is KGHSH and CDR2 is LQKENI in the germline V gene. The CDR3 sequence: CASSPLDRLKAFF. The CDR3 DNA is TGTGCCAGCTCACCATTGGACAGACTTAAAGCTTTCTTT.

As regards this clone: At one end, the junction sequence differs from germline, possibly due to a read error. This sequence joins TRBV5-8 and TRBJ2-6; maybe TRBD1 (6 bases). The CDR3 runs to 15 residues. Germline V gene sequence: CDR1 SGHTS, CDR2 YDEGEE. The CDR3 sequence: CASSLRGMGANGLTF. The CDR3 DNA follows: TGTGCCAGCAGCTTAAGGGGCATGGGGGCCAACGGCCTGACTTTC.

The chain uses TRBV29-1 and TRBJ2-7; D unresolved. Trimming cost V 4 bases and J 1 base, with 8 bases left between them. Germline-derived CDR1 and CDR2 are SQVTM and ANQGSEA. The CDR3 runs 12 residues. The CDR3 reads CSVGYSSYEQYF. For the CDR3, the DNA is TGCAGCGTTGGGTACTCATCCTACGAGCAGTACTTC.

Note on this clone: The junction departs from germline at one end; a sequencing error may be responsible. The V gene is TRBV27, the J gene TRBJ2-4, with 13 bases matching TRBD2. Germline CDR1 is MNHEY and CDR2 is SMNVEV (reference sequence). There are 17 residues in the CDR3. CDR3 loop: CASSLSVGTSGMNSQYF. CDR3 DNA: TGTGCCAGCAGTTTATCGGTGGGGACTAGCGGGATGAACAGTCAGTACTTC.

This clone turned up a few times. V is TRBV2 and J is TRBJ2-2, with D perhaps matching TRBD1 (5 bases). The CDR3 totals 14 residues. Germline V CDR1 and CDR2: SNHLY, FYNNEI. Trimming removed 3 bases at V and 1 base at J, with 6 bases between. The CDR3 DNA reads TGTGCCAGCAGTGACAGGGAGAACACCGGGGAGCTGTTTTTT. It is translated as CASSDRENTGELFF.

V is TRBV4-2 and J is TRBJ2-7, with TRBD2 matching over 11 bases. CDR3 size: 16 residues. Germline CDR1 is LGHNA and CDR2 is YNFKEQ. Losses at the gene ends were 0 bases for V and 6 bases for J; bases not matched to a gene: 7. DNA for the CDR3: TGTGCCAGCAGCCAAGACCTAGCGGGAGGATTCCGCGAGCAGTACTTC. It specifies CASSQDLAGGFREQYF.

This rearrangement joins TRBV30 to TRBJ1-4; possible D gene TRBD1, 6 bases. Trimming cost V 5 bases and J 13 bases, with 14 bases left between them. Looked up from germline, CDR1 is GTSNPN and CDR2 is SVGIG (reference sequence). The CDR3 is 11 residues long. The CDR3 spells CAWARGSGLFF. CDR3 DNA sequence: TGTGCCTGGGCTAGGGGGAGCGGACTGTTTTTT.

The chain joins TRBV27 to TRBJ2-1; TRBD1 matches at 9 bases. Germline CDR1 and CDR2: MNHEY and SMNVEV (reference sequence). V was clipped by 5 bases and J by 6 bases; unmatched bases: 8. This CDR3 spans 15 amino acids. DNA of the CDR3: TGTGCCAGCAGTCTCACAGGGGGCGCCCCCAATGAGCAGTTCTTC. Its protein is CASSLTGGAPNEQFF.

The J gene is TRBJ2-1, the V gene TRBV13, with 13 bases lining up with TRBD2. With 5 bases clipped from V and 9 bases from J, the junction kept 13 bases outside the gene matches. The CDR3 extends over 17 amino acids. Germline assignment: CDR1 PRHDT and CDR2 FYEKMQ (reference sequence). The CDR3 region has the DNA TGTGCCAGCAGCGACTCCGGGACTAGCGGGATCCTTGGTGAGCAGTTCTTC. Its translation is CASSDSGTSGILGEQFF.

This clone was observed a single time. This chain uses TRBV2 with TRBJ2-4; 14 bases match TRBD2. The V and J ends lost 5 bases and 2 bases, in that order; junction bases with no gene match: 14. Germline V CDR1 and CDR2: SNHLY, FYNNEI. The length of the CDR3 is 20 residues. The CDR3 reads CASSPSRLAGGPRTKNIQYF. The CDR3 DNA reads TGTGCCAGCAGTCCCTCTAGACTAGCGGGAGGGCCGCGGACCAAAAACATTCAGTACTTC. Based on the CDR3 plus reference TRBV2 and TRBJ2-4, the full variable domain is EPEVTQTPSHQVTQMGQEVILRCVPISNHLYFYWYRQILGQKVEFLVSFYNNEISEKSEIFDDQFSVERPDGSNFTLKIRSTKLEDSAMYFCASSPSRLAGGPRTKNIQYFGAGTRLSVL.